The 30 T cell receptor beta chains below were found in one sample sequenced in a study of shared clonotypes between healthy human individuals. TCRdb's table, derived via immunoSEQ multiplex PCR, lists solely in-frame clones and lacks some. The data contain around 600,000 clones, 98% of them seen just once; the ten biggest clones take up 0.3%. Naive CD8 cells were CD45RO-negative, positively selected for CCR7, excluding terminally differentiated effector memory CD45RA+ cells. Sequencing was performed on naive CD8+ T cells sorted from blood. These receptors were obtained from a man aged 25-40 years in good health.

V and J are TRBV4-1 and TRBJ2-1; 8 bases map to TRBD2. V gave up 4 bases and J gave up 10 bases; unmatched junction bases: 18. The CDR3 runs to 17 residues. CDR1 MGHRA and CDR2 YSYEKL come from the germline V gene. CDR3 amino acids: CASSPDGGGLAGQEQFF. Written as DNA, the CDR3 is TGCGCCAGCAGCCCCGACGGGGGTGGGCTAGCGGGCCAAGAGCAGTTCTTC.

Details on this clone: Other DNA sequences of this sample code for an identical CDR3. The rearrangement joins TRBV5-4 to TRBJ2-7; D is undetermined. The germline V gene has CDR1 SGHNT and CDR2 YYREEE (reference sequence). CDR3 size: 14 residues. V lost 0 bases, J lost 0 bases, and 7 bases lay in between. CDR3 in amino acids: CASSLAPGSYEQYF. DNA of the CDR3: TGTGCCAGCAGCTTGGCACCAGGCTCCTACGAGCAGTACTTC.

The rearrangement links TRBV9 to TRBJ2-6; D is unresolved. The CDR3 has 18 amino acids. Germline V gives CDR1 SGDLS, CDR2 YYNGEE. The V gene lost 0 bases and the J gene lost 2 bases, with 15 bases spanning the gap. Here the CDR3 reads CASSVEGVGYAGANVLTF. Here the CDR3 DNA reads TGTGCCAGCAGCGTAGAAGGTGTCGGTTACGCTGGGGCCAACGTCCTGACTTTC.

This sequence joins TRBV27 and TRBJ2-7; D not resolved. CDR1 MNHEY and CDR2 SMNVEV come from the germline V gene (reference sequence). The CDR3 has 15 residues. V was trimmed by 3 bases and J by 6 bases, leaving 18 bases between them. CDR3 amino acids: CASSLVIGGATEQYF. The CDR3 nucleotides read TGTGCCAGCAGTTTGGTTATCGGCGGAGCGACCGAGCAGTACTTC.

The V and J genes are TRBV27 and TRBJ2-7, with D possibly TRBD1 on 6 matching bases. There are 14 residues in the CDR3. Per the germline V gene, CDR1 is MNHEY and CDR2 is SMNVEV (reference sequence). V was trimmed by 7 bases and J by 7 bases, leaving 20 bases between them. Here the CDR3 reads CASNPDPNRAEQYF. CDR3 sequence (DNA): TGTGCCAGCAATCCCGACCCCAACAGGGCTGAGCAGTACTTC.

This chain links TRBV7-9 with TRBJ2-1; 9 nucleotides line up with TRBD1. With 5 bases clipped from V and 7 bases from J, the junction kept 12 bases outside the gene matches. There are 16 residues in the CDR3. Germline V gene data show CDR1 as SEHNR and CDR2 as FQNEAQ (reference sequence). CDR3 DNA: TGTGCCAGCAGCGCGGTACAGGGGGCGTTTAATAATGAGCAGTTCTTC. Its protein is CASSAVQGAFNNEQFF.

The V and J genes are TRBV5-8 and TRBJ2-5; 10 bases are a match to TRBD2. Germline CDR1 and CDR2: SGHTS and YDEGEE. Trimming cost V 0 bases and J 3 bases; bases outside gene matches: 2. This CDR3 region has 15 residues. CDR3 residues: CASSLGTSGEETQYF. DNA of the CDR3: TGTGCCAGCAGCTTGGGGACTAGCGGAGAAGAGACCCAGTACTTC.

This clone showed up just once. This chain links TRBV28 with TRBJ2-7, with TRBD1 matching 7 bases. This CDR3 has 18 amino acids. Germline trimming cut 2 bases from V and 5 bases from J; bases unmatched to any gene: 18. In germline, CDR1 is MDHEN, CDR2 SYDVKM. The CDR3 DNA follows: TGTGCCAGCAGTTTAACAGGGGTCATAGGCCCCTTTATCGACGAGCAGTACTTC. It translates to CASSLTGVIGPFIDEQYF.

The V call is TRBV27, the J call TRBJ2-1, with 9 bases that match TRBD2. V shed 4 bases and J 7 bases; nucleotides not matched to a gene: 5. The CDR3 consists of 14 residues. The germline V gene encodes CDR1 MNHEY and CDR2 SMNVEV (reference sequence). The CDR3 sequence is CASSSPGLANEQFF. CDR3 nucleotides: TGTGCCAGCAGTTCCCCGGGACTAGCAAATGAGCAGTTCTTC.

The gene calls are TRBV7-8 and TRBJ2-3; no definite D call. The V end lost 1 base, the J end lost 3 bases, and 8 bases lay between the germline ends. The CDR3 covers 14 residues. Germline CDR1 reads SGHVS; CDR2 reads FQNEAQ. The chain's CDR3 is CASSLVRFTDTQYF. As DNA, the CDR3 is TGTGCCAGCAGCTTAGTACGGTTTACAGATACGCAGTATTTT.

The V gene is TRBV4-1, the J gene TRBJ2-7; D gene unclear. The ends were cut back, 5 bases at V and 2 bases at J, with 4 bases in the middle. Germline V gene lookup returns CDR1 MGHRA and CDR2 YSYEKL. CDR3 length equals 11 residues. The CDR3 region is CASSGAYEQYF. DNA for the CDR3: TGCGCCAGCAGCGGAGCCTACGAGCAGTACTTC.

The genes are TRBV4-1 and TRBJ2-7; 10 nucleotides align to TRBD1. Germline CDR1 and CDR2: MGHRA and YSYEKL. Trimming removed 2 bases from V and 3 bases from J; junction bases left unmatched: 10. The CDR3 totals 17 residues. The DNA of the CDR3 is TGCGCCAGCAGCCAACCGGGACAGGGGACTCGCCGCTACGAGCAGTACTTC. Protein product: CASSQPGQGTRRYEQYF.

The J gene is TRBJ2-5, the V gene TRBV25-1, with D perhaps matching TRBD2 (6 bases). The V gene's germline CDR1 is MGHDK and CDR2 SYGVNS. Trimming left V 5 bases short and J 5 bases short, with 12 bases between. CDR3 length: 13 residues. CDR3 loop: CASSQSGGETQYF. The CDR3 coding sequence is TGTGCCAGCAGTCAAAGTGGAGGGGAGACCCAGTACTTC.

V usage is TRBV9 and J usage is TRBJ2-1; 8 bases are shared with TRBD2. V lost 1 base to trimming and J lost 7 bases; unmatched junction nucleotides: 4. Germline V gene lookup returns CDR1 SGDLS and CDR2 YYNGEE. The CDR3 runs 14 residues. The CDR3 is CASSVSGGQNEQFF. CDR3 nucleotide sequence: TGTGCCAGCAGCGTATCGGGAGGGCAAAATGAGCAGTTCTTC.

This chain links TRBV18 with TRBJ2-1, with D unresolved. The V and J ends lost 2 bases and 8 bases respectively, with 13 bases between them. In germline, CDR1 is KGHSH, CDR2 LQKENI. The CDR3 loop spans 14 amino acids. CDR3 protein: CASSPSVRLDEQFF. The CDR3 DNA sequence: TGTGCCAGCTCACCATCTGTGAGGTTAGATGAGCAGTTCTTC.

The chain employs TRBV27 and TRBJ2-1; 12 bases are shared with TRBD1. This CDR3 region has 15 residues. With 5 bases clipped from V and 6 bases from J, the junction kept 5 bases outside the gene matches. Germline CDR1 reads MNHEY; CDR2 reads SMNVEV (reference sequence). The CDR3 coding sequence is TGTGCCAGCAGTCCGGGACAGGGGGCCTTCAATGAGCAGTTCTTC. It codes for CASSPGQGAFNEQFF.

The rearrangement joins TRBV14 to TRBJ2-7; weak D call: TRBD2 (6 bases). CDR1 is SGHDN, CDR2 FVKESK, per germline. The CDR3 runs to 15 residues. V lost 2 bases and J 6 bases, leaving 17 bases between the germline ends. The CDR3 here is CASSQLSGTALEQYF. CDR3 bases: TGTGCCAGCAGCCAATTATCCGGGACTGCCCTCGAGCAGTACTTC.

Points on this clone: Other DNA sequences within the sample encode an identical CDR3. The gene calls are TRBV5-1 and TRBJ2-7, with D hard to call. The germline gives CDR1 SGHRS, CDR2 YFSETQ. V lost 3 bases and J lost 1, with 5 bases in between. The CDR3 loop spans 12 amino acids. Written as DNA, the CDR3 is TGCGCCAGCAGCTCCGAGTCCTACGAGCAGTACTTC. Translation: CASSSESYEQYF.

The genes are TRBV2 and TRBJ2-1; D ambiguous. CDR1 and CDR2 from the germline V gene are SNHLY and FYNNEI. V shed 7 bases and J shed 0 bases, with 10 bases lying between them. The CDR3 runs 14 residues. The CDR3 sequence is CASIGHSSYNEQFF. Written as DNA, the CDR3 is TGTGCCAGCATTGGGCATAGCTCCTACAATGAGCAGTTCTTC.

The V call is TRBV4-1, the J call TRBJ2-1, with 9 nucleotides matching TRBD2. This CDR3 has 15 residues. In germline, CDR1 is MGHRA, CDR2 YSYEKL. Losses at the gene ends were 2 bases for V and 3 bases for J; bases not matched to a gene: 2. Here the CDR3 DNA reads TGCGCCAGCAGCCAATCTAGCGGGGTCTACAATGAGCAGTTCTTC. Translation gives CASSQSSGVYNEQFF.

V is TRBV6-6 and J is TRBJ2-7; D is perhaps TRBD2 (6 bases). The CDR3 spans 16 residues. Trimming removed 2 bases from V and 2 bases from J, with 16 bases in between. CDR1 and CDR2 (germline): MNHNY, SVGAGI (reference sequence). DNA for the CDR3: TGTGCCAGCAGTTACCCGGGAGCTAGCGTCGCCTACGAGCAGTACTTC. Translation gives CASSYPGASVAYEQYF.

This chain joins TRBV4-2 and TRBJ2-5; unclear D gene. The CDR3 is made up of 15 amino acids. Trimming stripped 1 base from V and 5 bases from J, with 14 bases between. Germline V gene lookup returns CDR1 LGHNA and CDR2 YNFKEQ. This CDR3 reads CASSQGVGLGETQYF. The CDR3, as DNA: TGTGCCAGCAGCCAAGGCGTGGGTCTGGGGGAGACCCAGTACTTC.

J is TRBJ1-1 and V is TRBV19; D not resolved. V dropped 1 base and J dropped 0 bases, with 9 bases sitting between them. The CDR3 has 15 residues. Germline lookup yields CDR1 LNHDA and CDR2 SQIVND (reference sequence). CDR3 residues: CASSIGVQMNTEAFF. CDR3 in DNA: TGTGCCAGTAGTATAGGGGTTCAGATGAACACTGAAGCTTTCTTT.

V and J are TRBV29-1 and TRBJ2-7; 13 bases fit TRBD2. This CDR3 is built from 18 residues. Per the germline V gene, CDR1 is SQVTM and CDR2 is ANQGSEA. V lost 4 bases and J lost 5; bases outside the gene matches: 17. The CDR3 sequence: CSVVPGVGLAGVEDEQYF. In DNA, the CDR3 is TGCAGCGTTGTACCCGGGGTTGGACTAGCGGGAGTTGAGGACGAGCAGTACTTC.

The rearrangement links TRBV6-6 to TRBJ2-7, with D possibly TRBD2 on 6 matching bases. The CDR3 has 12 residues. Trimming removed 7 bases from V and 7 bases from J, with 14 bases in between. In germline, CDR1 is MNHNY, CDR2 SVGAGI (reference sequence). The CDR3 DNA reads TGTGCCAGCAAGGGTGACGGAGGGGAGCAGTACTTC. Protein sequence: CASKGDGGEQYF.

The chain is built from TRBV6-5 and TRBJ2-7, with TRBD2 matching 12 bases. The CDR3 runs 14 residues. V dropped 6 bases and J dropped 0; count of bases not matched to a gene: 0. Germline assignment: CDR1 MNHEY and CDR2 SVGAGI. The CDR3 DNA is TGTGCCAGCAGGACTAGCGGGGGCTCCTACGAGCAGTACTTC. It specifies CASRTSGGSYEQYF.

The chain joins TRBV6-1 to TRBJ2-7, with D possibly TRBD1 on 6 matching bases. Per the germline V gene, CDR1 is MNHNS and CDR2 is SASEGT. Trimming took off 6 bases at V and 2 bases at J, with 14 bases between the two ends. The CDR3 covers 14 residues. In DNA, the CDR3 is TGTGCCAGCAGGCCCGACAGGAGAACCTACGAGCAGTACTTC. This translates into CASRPDRRTYEQYF.

The chain links TRBV4-1 to TRBJ2-7, with D possibly TRBD1 on 6 matching bases. CDR1 is MGHRA, CDR2 YSYEKL, per germline. Trimming left V 5 bases short and J 0 bases short, with 8 bases between. The CDR3 consists of 13 residues. The CDR3 sequence: CASSTDSSYEQYF. The CDR3 DNA follows: TGCGCCAGCAGCACGGACAGCTCCTACGAGCAGTACTTC.

The V call is TRBV5-5, the J call TRBJ2-7; TRBD1 aligns across 9 bases. The CDR3 extends over 15 amino acids. CDR1 and CDR2 (germline): SGHKS, YYEKEE (reference sequence). With V trimmed by 0 bases and J by 4 bases, 5 bases remained unmatched. Written as DNA, the CDR3 is TGTGCCAGCAGCTTGGCCACCGGGACAGGGTACGAGCAGTACTTC. Its translation is CASSLATGTGYEQYF.

In this sample, this clone turned up once. The chain links TRBV29-1 to TRBJ1-2; TRBD1 agrees at 9 bases. V lost 6 bases and J lost 1; bases outside the gene matches: 3. The CDR3 covers 13 residues. Germline CDR1 is SQVTM and CDR2 is ANQGSEA. Written as DNA, the CDR3 is TGCAGCGTAAGGGGACAGGGTAACTATGGCTACACCTTC. It yields the protein CSVRGQGNYGYTF.